A single sample is the source of the 5 T cell receptor beta chains below, sequenced in a study of memory CD4+ T cells and cytomegalovirus serostatus. The assay was immunoSEQ multiplex PCR, and TCRdb's table has in-frame clones only and misses some. The table has 40,000 to 55,000 clones, 70% to 85% seen once; the top ten hold around 0.6%. The sort gate was single viable CD3+CD4+CD8-CD45RO+ cells for memory CD4+ T cells. The material sequenced was memory CD4+ T cells from blood. Every receptor here comes from an adult in good health and CMV-seronegative.

The V call is TRBV4-1, the J call TRBJ2-7; 7 nucleotides agree with TRBD1. The V segment lost 0 bases and the J segment 2 bases; nucleotides outside the gene matches: 10. The CDR3 sequence is 17 residues long. Per germline, CDR1 MGHRA and CDR2 YSYEKL. The CDR3 here is CASSQDSPGTAAYEQYF. The CDR3 nucleotides read TGCGCCAGCAGCCAAGATTCCCCTGGGACAGCCGCCTACGAGCAGTACTTC.

Written as DNA, the CDR3 is TGTGCCAGCAGCGTATTATCGGGAGACACCGGGGAGCTGTTTTTT. Translated, it gives CASSVLSGDTGELFF. The V gene is TRBV9, the J gene TRBJ2-2, with a weak D call TRBD2 (6 bases). The CDR3 is 15 amino acids. Trimming cost V 1 base and J 3 bases, with 10 bases left between them. Germline CDR1 reads SGDLS; CDR2 reads YYNGEE.

The chain uses TRBV27 and TRBJ1-4; a weak D match, TRBD1 (5 bases). The V gene lost 6 bases and the J gene lost 0 bases, with 11 bases spanning the gap. In germline, CDR1 is MNHEY, CDR2 SMNVEV (reference sequence). The CDR3 has 15 amino acids. The CDR3 DNA sequence: TGTGCCAGCAGGGGGCAGGTTGCAACTAATGAAAAACTGTTTTTT. This gives the protein CASRGQVATNEKLFF.

The chain couples TRBV2 to TRBJ1-1, with D uncertain. CDR1 SNHLY and CDR2 FYNNEI come from the germline V gene. Deletions cut 4 bases from V and 6 bases from J, with 18 bases between. The CDR3 runs 15 residues. CDR3 nucleotides: TGTGCCAGCAGTGGGGTGGGAATTGGAAACGCTGAAGCTTTCTTT. Its protein product is CASSGVGIGNAEAFF.

The chain uses TRBV6-4 and TRBJ1-6; no clear D gene. V lost 2 bases and J 7 bases, leaving 6 bases between the germline ends. CDR3 length: 13 amino acids. Germline CDR1 is MRHNA and CDR2 is SNTAGT. CDR3 DNA sequence: TGTGCCAGCAGTGACATAGAGAATTCACCCCTCCACTTT. Amino acid sequence: CASSDIENSPLHF.